The rows below give T cell receptor beta chains drawn from one sample of a study of T cell responses to AZD1222 COVID-19 vaccine. Measured with immunoSEQ multiplex PCR; TCRdb has only the in-frame clones, and not every one. The repertoire holds around 89,000 clones, with approximately 84% as singletons. The sequences come from peripheral blood, collected on day 0 of AZD1222 vaccination. Every receptor here comes from an adult in good health. The CDR3 runs from the conserved cysteine through the conserved F or W. A D gene is named only where the DNA matches it firmly.

cdr3_length: 17
j_call: TRBJ2-6
d_call: TRBD1
v_call: TRBV27
cdr3_aa: CASSFWDRGLGANVLTF
cdr3_nt: TGTGCCAGCAGTTTTTGGGACAGGGGGCTTGGGGCCAACGTCCTGACTTTC

cdr3_length: 14
j_call: TRBJ2-1
d_call: -
v_call: TRBV11-2
cdr3_aa: CASSLDRGSDEQFF
cdr3_nt: TGTGCCAGCAGCTTAGATAGGGGGTCGGATGAGCAGTTCTTC

cdr3_length: 14
j_call: TRBJ2-1
d_call: TRBD2
v_call: TRBV10-1
cdr3_aa: CASSGSGRLNEQFF
cdr3_nt: TGCGCCAGCAGTGGAAGCGGGAGGCTCAATGAGCAGTTCTTC

cdr3_length: 15
j_call: TRBJ1-5
d_call: -
v_call: TRBV28
cdr3_aa: CASSLLAQNNQPQHF
cdr3_nt: TGTGCCAGCAGTTTATTGGCACAGAACAATCAGCCCCAGCATTTT

cdr3_length: 13
j_call: TRBJ1-2
d_call: TRBD1
v_call: TRBV11-2
cdr3_aa: CASSLGQLDGYTF
cdr3_nt: TGTGCCAGCAGCTTGGGACAGCTCGATGGCTACACCTTC

cdr3_length: 17
j_call: TRBJ2-1
d_call: TRBD2
v_call: TRBV9
cdr3_aa: CASSLGVGGTSVNEQFF
cdr3_nt: TGTGCCAGCAGCTTAGGAGTAGGTGGGACTAGCGTGAATGAGCAGTTCTTC

cdr3_length: 16
j_call: TRBJ2-5
d_call: TRBD2
v_call: TRBV6-1
cdr3_aa: CASSGATSGGQETQYF
cdr3_nt: TGTGCCAGCAGTGGGGCTACTAGCGGGGGCCAAGAGACCCAGTACTTC

cdr3_length: 16
j_call: TRBJ1-2
d_call: -
v_call: TRBV5-1
cdr3_aa: CASSRVTQEYNYGYTF
cdr3_nt: TGCGCCAGCAGCAGAGTGACACAGGAATATAACTATGGCTACACCTTC

cdr3_length: 11
j_call: TRBJ1-1
d_call: -
v_call: TRBV2
cdr3_aa: CASREGTEAFF
cdr3_nt: TGTGCCAGTCGGGAGGGGACTGAAGCTTTCTTT

cdr3_length: 14
j_call: TRBJ1-2
d_call: -
v_call: TRBV2
cdr3_aa: CASSGQALSYGYTF
cdr3_nt: TGTGCCAGCAGTGGACAGGCCTTATCCTATGGCTACACCTTC

cdr3_length: 13
j_call: TRBJ1-3
d_call: -
v_call: TRBV30
cdr3_aa: CAWSVQGGNTIYF
cdr3_nt: TGTGCCTGGAGTGTACAGGGTGGAAACACCATATATTTT

cdr3_length: 14
j_call: TRBJ1-2
d_call: TRBD1
v_call: TRBV4-1
cdr3_aa: CASSRTGEKGGYTF
cdr3_nt: TGCGCCAGCAGCCGGACAGGGGAAAAGGGTGGCTACACCTTC

cdr3_length: 17
j_call: TRBJ2-7
d_call: -
v_call: TRBV12-5
cdr3_aa: CASGLERDGTLRHEQYF
cdr3_nt: TGTGCTAGTGGTTTGGAGCGCGACGGGACGCTCCGCCACGAGCAGTACTTC

cdr3_length: 17
j_call: TRBJ2-6
d_call: -
v_call: TRBV5-1
cdr3_aa: CASSYVGGGSGANVLTF
cdr3_nt: TGCGCCAGCAGCTATGTAGGAGGAGGGTCTGGGGCCAACGTCCTGACTTTC

cdr3_length: 11
j_call: TRBJ2-7
d_call: -
v_call: TRBV7-8
cdr3_aa: CASSFVHEQYF
cdr3_nt: TGTGCCAGCAGCTTCGTGCACGAGCAGTACTTC

cdr3_length: 14
j_call: TRBJ2-4
d_call: -
v_call: TRBV27
cdr3_aa: CASIPGEAKNIQYF
cdr3_nt: TGTGCCAGCATCCCGGGGGAGGCCAAAAACATTCAGTACTTC

cdr3_length: 16
j_call: TRBJ2-3
d_call: TRBD2
v_call: TRBV5-4
cdr3_aa: CASTLTRDYLTDTQYF
cdr3_nt: TGTGCCAGCACCCTCACCCGGGACTACCTTACAGATACGCAGTATTTT

cdr3_length: 15
j_call: TRBJ1-5
d_call: TRBD1
v_call: TRBV29-1
cdr3_aa: CSVSETGGPNQPQHF
cdr3_nt: TGCAGCGTCTCTGAAACAGGGGGCCCAAATCAGCCCCAGCATTTT

cdr3_length: 15
j_call: TRBJ1-2
d_call: -
v_call: TRBV28
cdr3_aa: CASSTGGKLDYGYTF
cdr3_nt: TGTGCCAGCAGTACCGGGGGAAAATTGGACTATGGCTACACCTTC

cdr3_length: 13
j_call: TRBJ1-5
d_call: -
v_call: TRBV6-6
cdr3_aa: CASSLREYQPQHF
cdr3_nt: TGTGCCAGCAGTTTGAGGGAGTATCAGCCCCAGCATTTT

cdr3_length: 18
j_call: TRBJ2-6
d_call: TRBD2
v_call: TRBV3-1/TRBV3-2
cdr3_aa: CASSQDPSGGSGANVLTF
cdr3_nt: TGTGCCAGCAGCCAAGACCCTAGCGGGGGGTCTGGGGCCAACGTCCTGACTTTC

cdr3_length: 13
j_call: TRBJ2-7
d_call: -
v_call: TRBV25-1
cdr3_aa: CASSQGVYYEQYF
cdr3_nt: TGTGCCAGCAGTCAGGGTGTGTATTACGAGCAGTACTTC

cdr3_length: 16
j_call: TRBJ1-2
d_call: -
v_call: TRBV6-1
cdr3_aa: CASSETGGPRAYGYTF
cdr3_nt: TGTGCCAGCAGTGAGACGGGGGGGCCGCGAGCCTACGGCTACACCTTC

cdr3_length: 13
j_call: TRBJ1-1
d_call: -
v_call: TRBV7-9
cdr3_aa: CASFLTMNTEAFF
cdr3_nt: TGTGCCAGCTTCTTAACTATGAACACTGAAGCTTTCTTT

cdr3_length: 15
j_call: TRBJ1-6
d_call: -
v_call: TRBV6-6
cdr3_aa: CASSVREAPGSPLHF
cdr3_nt: TGTGCCAGCAGTGTCAGGGAGGCCCCAGGGTCACCCCTCCACTTT

cdr3_length: 16
j_call: TRBJ1-5
d_call: -
v_call: TRBV6-2/TRBV6-3
cdr3_aa: CASSYSMGYSNQPQHF
cdr3_nt: TGTGCCAGCAGTTACTCGATGGGGTATAGCAATCAGCCCCAGCATTTT

cdr3_length: 16
j_call: TRBJ1-5
d_call: -
v_call: TRBV3-1/TRBV3-2
cdr3_aa: CASSQAGAYSNQPQHF
cdr3_nt: TGTGCCAGCAGCCAAGCAGGGGCTTATAGCAATCAGCCCCAGCATTTT

cdr3_length: 16
j_call: TRBJ2-1
d_call: TRBD2
v_call: TRBV19
cdr3_aa: CASSPVAGLGVGEQFF
cdr3_nt: TGTGCCAGTAGTCCGGTAGCGGGTCTGGGGGTAGGAGAGCAGTTCTTC

cdr3_length: 12
j_call: TRBJ2-2
d_call: -
v_call: TRBV29-1
cdr3_aa: CSVEEGSGELFF
cdr3_nt: TGCAGCGTTGAAGAGGGTTCCGGGGAGCTGTTTTTT